This T cell receptor beta chain stems from a study of T cell clonality in common variable immunodeficiency. From germline, CDR1 is MNHEY and CDR2 SVGEGT. V lost 6 bases and J lost 4; bases outside the gene matches: 14. CDR3 length: 16 amino acids. Findings and caveats of the study: CVID subjects showed higher TCRbeta clonality than healthy controls.

Caucasian heritage predominated among both patients and controls. Blood samples were heparinized, roughly 4.5 to 8.5 ml per donor. The assay was immunoSEQ multiplex PCR, and TCRdb's table has in-frame clones only and misses some. Captured here are some 60,000 clones, none seen once; the top ten comprise under 2%. The sample holds many counts of this clone. What it binds is unknown. The CDR3 extends 3 residues past the end of the read, so its final part is completed from the germline J gene. The sequence was obtained from a person aged 18 to 70 in good health. The chain is built from TRBV6-2 or TRBV6-3 and TRBJ2-5; 7 nucleotides align to TRBD1. Specimen: peripheral blood mononuclear cells. The covered CDR3 bases are TGTGCCAGCAGCAAAAGGGGAATACAGGGGCGAGAGACC. Protein sequence: CASSKRGIQGRET. The full CDR3 sequence reads CASSKRGIQGRETQYF.